These T cell receptor beta chains were read from a single sample in a study of blood T cell repertoires in COVID-19. Libraries were prepared by immunoSEQ multiplex PCR; TCRdb keeps only in-frame clonotypes and omits some of them. The data contain some 70,000 clones, around nine tenths of them singletons. Sequencing input: peripheral blood. Receptors were obtained from a man aged 50 to 60 with active COVID-19. The conserved cysteine and the conserved F or W are not part of the CDR3 here. A D gene is named only where the DNA matches it firmly. Clone size, where shown, is once, few, many, or a class for clones that have expanded.

j_gene | v_gene | d_gene | abundance | CDR3aa
TRBJ1-5 | TRBV21-1 | - | - | ASSKVPGGSNQPQH
TRBJ1-5 | TRBV28 | - | - | ATKNRVGHQPQH
TRBJ1-1 | TRBV5-6 | - | once | ASSFETGGTEAF
TRBJ2-2 | TRBV2 | - | - | ASRAQGIGTGELF
TRBJ1-1 | TRBV9 | - | once | ASSVDGLTRGAF
TRBJ1-6 | TRBV19 | - | - | ASSPRPGRPNSPLH
TRBJ1-4 | TRBV5-4 | TRBD1 | - | ASSLRQGSSEKLF
TRBJ1-1 | TRBV28 | - | few | ASSHGPDTTSNTEAF
TRBJ1-2 | TRBV4-3 | TRBD1 | - | ASSHDRDGYT
TRBJ1-4 | TRBV28 | TRBD1 | - | ASSFLVRGYGKANEKLF
TRBJ2-7 | TRBV6-6 | TRBD2 | - | ASSPATSGRPYEQY
TRBJ2-1 | TRBV7-6 | TRBD1 | few | ASSPKDRGQGEQF